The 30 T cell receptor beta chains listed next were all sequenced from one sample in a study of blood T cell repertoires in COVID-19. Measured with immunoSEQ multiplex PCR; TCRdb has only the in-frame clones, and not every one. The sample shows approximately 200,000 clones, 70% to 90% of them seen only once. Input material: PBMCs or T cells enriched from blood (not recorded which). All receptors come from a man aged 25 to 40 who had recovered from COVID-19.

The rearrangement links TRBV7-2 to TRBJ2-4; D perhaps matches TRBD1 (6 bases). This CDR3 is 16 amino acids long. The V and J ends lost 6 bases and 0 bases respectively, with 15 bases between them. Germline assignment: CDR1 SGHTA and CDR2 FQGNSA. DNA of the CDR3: TGTGCCAGCAGTAACCCAGGGGAACTAGCCAAAAACATTCAGTACTTC. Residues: CASSNPGELAKNIQYF. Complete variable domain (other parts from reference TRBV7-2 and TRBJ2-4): GAGVSQSPSNKVTEKGKDVELRCDPISGHTALYWYRQSLGQGLEFLIYFQGNSAPDKSGLPSDRFSAERTGGSVSTLTIQRTQQEDSAVYLCASSNPGELAKNIQYFGAGTRLSVL.

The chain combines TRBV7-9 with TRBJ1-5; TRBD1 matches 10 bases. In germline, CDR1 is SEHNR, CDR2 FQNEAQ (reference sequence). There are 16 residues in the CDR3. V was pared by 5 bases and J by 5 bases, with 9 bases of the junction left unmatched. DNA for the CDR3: TGTGCCAGCAGCCCCGACTGGACAGGGGGAGATCAGCCCCAGCATTTT. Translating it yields CASSPDWTGGDQPQHF.

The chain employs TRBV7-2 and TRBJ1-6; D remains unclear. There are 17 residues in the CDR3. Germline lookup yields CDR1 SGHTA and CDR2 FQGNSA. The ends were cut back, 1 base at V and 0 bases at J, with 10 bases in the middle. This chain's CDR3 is CASSLEAGSSYNSPLHF. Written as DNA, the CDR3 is TGTGCCAGCAGCTTAGAGGCCGGGAGCTCCTATAATTCACCCCTCCACTTT.

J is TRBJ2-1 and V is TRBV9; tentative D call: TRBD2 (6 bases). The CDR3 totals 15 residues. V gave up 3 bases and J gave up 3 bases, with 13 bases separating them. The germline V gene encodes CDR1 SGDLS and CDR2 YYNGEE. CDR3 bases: TGTGCCAGCAGCGCTTCAGGGACTGGCTACAATGAGCAGTTCTTC. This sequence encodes CASSASGTGYNEQFF. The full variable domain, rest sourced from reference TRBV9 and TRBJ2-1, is DSGVTQTPKHLITATGQRVTLRCSPRSGDLSVYWYQQSLDQGLQFLIQYYNGEERAKGNILERFSAQQFPDLHSELNLSSLELGDSALYFCASSASGTGYNEQFFGPGTRLTVL.

For the CDR3, the DNA is TGTGCCAGCAGCCCGTTGACGGGGGAAAGATTTTGGGAGCAGTTCTTC. Its translation is CASSPLTGERFWEQFF. The chain couples TRBV11-2 to TRBJ2-1, with D possibly being TRBD2 (6 bases). Germline lookup yields CDR1 SGHAT and CDR2 FQNNGV. Trimming pared 5 bases from V and 10 bases from J, leaving 24 bases between. There are 16 residues in the CDR3.

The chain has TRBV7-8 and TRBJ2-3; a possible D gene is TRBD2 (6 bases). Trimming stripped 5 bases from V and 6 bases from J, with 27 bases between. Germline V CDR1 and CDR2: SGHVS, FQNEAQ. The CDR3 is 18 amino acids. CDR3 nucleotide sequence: TGTGCCAGCAGCCTACCCCGCCGCGGGGTGGGGCCCCGGGATACGCAGTATTTT. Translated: CASSLPRRGVGPRDTQYF.

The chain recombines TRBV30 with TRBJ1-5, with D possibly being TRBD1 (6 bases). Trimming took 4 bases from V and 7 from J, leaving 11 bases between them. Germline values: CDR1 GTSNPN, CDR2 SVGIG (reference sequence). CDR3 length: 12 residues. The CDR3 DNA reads TGTGCCTGGACTAAAGGGGGACAGCCCCAGCATTTT. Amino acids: CAWTKGGQPQHF.

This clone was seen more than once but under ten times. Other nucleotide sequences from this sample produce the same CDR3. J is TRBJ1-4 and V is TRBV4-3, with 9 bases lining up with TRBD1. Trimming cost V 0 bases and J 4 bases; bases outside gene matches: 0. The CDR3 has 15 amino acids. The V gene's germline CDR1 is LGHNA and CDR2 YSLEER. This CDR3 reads CASSQEGQGNEKLFF. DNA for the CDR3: TGCGCCAGCAGCCAAGAGGGACAGGGTAATGAAAAACTGTTTTTT.

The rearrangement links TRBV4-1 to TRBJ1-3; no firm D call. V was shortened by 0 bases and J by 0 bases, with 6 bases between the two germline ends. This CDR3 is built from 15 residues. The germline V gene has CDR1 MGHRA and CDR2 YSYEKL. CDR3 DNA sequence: TGCGCCAGCAGCCAAGATACATACTCTGGAAACACCATATATTTT. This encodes CASSQDTYSGNTIYF.

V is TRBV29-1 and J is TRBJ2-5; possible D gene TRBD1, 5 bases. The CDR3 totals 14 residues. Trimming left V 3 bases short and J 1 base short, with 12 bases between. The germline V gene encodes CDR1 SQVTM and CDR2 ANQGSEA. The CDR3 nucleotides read TGCAGCGTTGACAGGGTACCGCTCCAAGAGACCCAGTACTTC. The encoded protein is CSVDRVPLQETQYF.

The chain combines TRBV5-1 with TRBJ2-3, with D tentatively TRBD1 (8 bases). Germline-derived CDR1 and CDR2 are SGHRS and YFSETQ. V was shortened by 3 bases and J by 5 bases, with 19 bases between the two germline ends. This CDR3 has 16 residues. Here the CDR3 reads CASSSGQGAGVDTQYF. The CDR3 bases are TGCGCCAGCAGCTCAGGACAGGGCGCGGGGGTAGATACGCAGTATTTT.

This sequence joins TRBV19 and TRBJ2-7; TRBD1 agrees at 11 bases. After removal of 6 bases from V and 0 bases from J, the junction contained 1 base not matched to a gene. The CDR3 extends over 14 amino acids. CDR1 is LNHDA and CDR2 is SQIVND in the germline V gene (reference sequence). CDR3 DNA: TGTGCCAGTAGGGACAGGGGGCACTCCTACGAGCAGTACTTC. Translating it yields CASRDRGHSYEQYF.

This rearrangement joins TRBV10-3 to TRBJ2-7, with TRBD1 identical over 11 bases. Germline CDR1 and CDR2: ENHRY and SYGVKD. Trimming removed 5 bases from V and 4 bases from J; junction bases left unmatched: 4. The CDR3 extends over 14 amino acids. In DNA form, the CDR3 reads TGTGCCATCAGTAACGGACAGGGGGCGTACGAGCAGTACTTC. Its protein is CAISNGQGAYEQYF.

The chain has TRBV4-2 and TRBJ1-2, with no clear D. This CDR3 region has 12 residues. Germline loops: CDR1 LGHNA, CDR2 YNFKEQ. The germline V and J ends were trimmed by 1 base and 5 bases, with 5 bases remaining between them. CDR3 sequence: CASSQGQYGYTF. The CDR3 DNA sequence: TGTGCCAGCAGCCAAGGTCAATATGGCTACACCTTC.

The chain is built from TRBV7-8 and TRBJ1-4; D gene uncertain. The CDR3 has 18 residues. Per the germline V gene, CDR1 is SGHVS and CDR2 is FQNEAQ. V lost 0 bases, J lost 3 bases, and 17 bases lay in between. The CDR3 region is CASSLAAAVPLPNEKLFF. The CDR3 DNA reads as TGTGCCAGCAGCTTAGCCGCGGCAGTCCCTTTACCTAATGAAAAACTGTTTTTT.

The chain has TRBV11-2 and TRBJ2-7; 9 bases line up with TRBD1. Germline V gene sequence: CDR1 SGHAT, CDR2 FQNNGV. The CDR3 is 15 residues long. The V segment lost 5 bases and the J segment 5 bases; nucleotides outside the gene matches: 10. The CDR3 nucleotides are TGTGCCAGCAGCCGAACCGGGACAGGGCGCCACGAGCAGTACTTC. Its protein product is CASSRTGTGRHEQYF.

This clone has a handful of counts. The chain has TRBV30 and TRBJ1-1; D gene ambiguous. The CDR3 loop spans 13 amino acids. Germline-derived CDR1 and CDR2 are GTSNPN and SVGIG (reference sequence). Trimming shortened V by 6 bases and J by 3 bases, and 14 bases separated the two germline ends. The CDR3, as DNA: TGTGCCTGTTCGCTCCGAGGTTACACTGAAGCTTTCTTT. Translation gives CACSLRGYTEAFF. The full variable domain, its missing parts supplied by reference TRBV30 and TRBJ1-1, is SQTIHQWPATLVQPVGSPLSLECTVEGTSNPNLYWYRQAAGRGLQLLFYSVGIGQISSEVPQNLSASRPQDRQFILSSKKLLLSDSGFYLCACSLRGYTEAFFGQGTRLTVV.

The CDR3 nucleotides are TGTGCCAGCAGCTTCGGACAGGCCTCTGGAAACACCATATATTTT. Encoded protein: CASSFGQASGNTIYF. V gene TRBV7-2 combines with J gene TRBJ1-3; TRBD1 matches at 7 bases. In germline, CDR1 is SGHTA, CDR2 FQGNSA. The CDR3 runs to 15 residues. V shed 3 bases and J 0 bases; nucleotides not matched to a gene: 2.

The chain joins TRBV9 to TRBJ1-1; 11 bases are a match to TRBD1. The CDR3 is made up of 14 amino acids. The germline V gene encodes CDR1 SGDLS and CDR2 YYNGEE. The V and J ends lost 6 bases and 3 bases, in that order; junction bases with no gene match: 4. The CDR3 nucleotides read TGTGCCAGCACTCGGACAGGGGGCTACACTGAAGCTTTCTTT. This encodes CASTRTGGYTEAFF. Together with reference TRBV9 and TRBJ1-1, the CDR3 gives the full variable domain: DSGVTQTPKHLITATGQRVTLRCSPRSGDLSVYWYQQSLDQGLQFLIQYYNGEERAKGNILERFSAQQFPDLHSELNLSSLELGDSALYFCASTRTGGYTEAFFGQGTRLTVV.

CDR3 nucleotide sequence: TGTGCCATCAGTGAGTATCAGTCAATGGACACTGAAGCTTTCTTT. This codes for CAISEYQSMDTEAFF. This rearrangement joins TRBV10-3 to TRBJ1-1, with D unresolved. V was pared by 1 base and J by 3 bases, with 12 bases between. The CDR3 consists of 15 residues. The germline V gene has CDR1 ENHRY and CDR2 SYGVKD.

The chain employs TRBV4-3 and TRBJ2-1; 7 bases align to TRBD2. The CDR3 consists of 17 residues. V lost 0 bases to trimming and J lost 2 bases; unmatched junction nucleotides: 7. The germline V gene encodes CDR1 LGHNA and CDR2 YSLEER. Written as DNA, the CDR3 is TGCGCCAGCAGCCAAGATCACCTAGCGGTAACCTACAATGAGCAGTTCTTC. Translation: CASSQDHLAVTYNEQFF.

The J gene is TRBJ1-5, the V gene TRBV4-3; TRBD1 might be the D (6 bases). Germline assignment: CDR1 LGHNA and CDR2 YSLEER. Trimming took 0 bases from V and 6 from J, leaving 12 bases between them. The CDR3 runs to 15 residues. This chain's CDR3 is CASSQDEGVRQPQHF. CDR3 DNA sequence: TGCGCCAGCAGCCAAGATGAGGGGGTACGTCAGCCCCAGCATTTT.

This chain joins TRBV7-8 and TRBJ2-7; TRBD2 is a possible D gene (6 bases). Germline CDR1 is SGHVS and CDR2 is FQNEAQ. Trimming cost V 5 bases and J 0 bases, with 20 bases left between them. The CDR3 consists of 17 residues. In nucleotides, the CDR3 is TGTGCCAGCAGCCCAGCTCTTTCGGGGGATGCCTCCTACGAGCAGTACTTC. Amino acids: CASSPALSGDASYEQYF. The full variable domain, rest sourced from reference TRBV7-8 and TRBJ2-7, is GAGVSQSPRYKVAKRGQDVALRCDPISGHVSLFWYQQALGQGPEFLTYFQNEAQLDKSGLPSDRFFAERPEGSVSTLKIQRTQQEDSAVYLCASSPALSGDASYEQYFGPGTRLTVT.

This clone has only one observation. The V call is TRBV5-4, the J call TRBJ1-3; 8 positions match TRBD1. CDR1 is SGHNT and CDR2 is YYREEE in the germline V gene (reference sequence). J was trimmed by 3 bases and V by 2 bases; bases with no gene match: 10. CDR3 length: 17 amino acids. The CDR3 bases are TGTGCCAGCAGCTTTGGGCAGGGGGCTATTTTTGGAAACACCATATATTTT. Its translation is CASSFGQGAIFGNTIYF.

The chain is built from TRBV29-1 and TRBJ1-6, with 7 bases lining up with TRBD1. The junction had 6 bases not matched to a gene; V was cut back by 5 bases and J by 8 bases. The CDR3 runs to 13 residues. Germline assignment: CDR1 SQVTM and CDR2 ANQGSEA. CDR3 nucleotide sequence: TGCAGCGTTCTGACAGGGATGGATTCACCCCTCCACTTT. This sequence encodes CSVLTGMDSPLHF.

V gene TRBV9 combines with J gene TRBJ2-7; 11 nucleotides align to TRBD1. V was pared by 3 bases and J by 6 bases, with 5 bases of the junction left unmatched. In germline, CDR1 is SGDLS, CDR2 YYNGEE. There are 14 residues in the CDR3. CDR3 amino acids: CASSGPGQGVEQYF. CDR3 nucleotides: TGTGCCAGCAGCGGACCGGGACAGGGGGTCGAGCAGTACTTC.

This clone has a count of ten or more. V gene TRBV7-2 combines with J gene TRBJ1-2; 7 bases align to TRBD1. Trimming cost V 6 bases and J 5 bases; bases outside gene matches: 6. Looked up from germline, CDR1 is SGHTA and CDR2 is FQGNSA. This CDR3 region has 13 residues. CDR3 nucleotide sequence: TGTGCCAGCAGACTCGGGACAGAGTATGGCTACACCTTC. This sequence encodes CASRLGTEYGYTF.

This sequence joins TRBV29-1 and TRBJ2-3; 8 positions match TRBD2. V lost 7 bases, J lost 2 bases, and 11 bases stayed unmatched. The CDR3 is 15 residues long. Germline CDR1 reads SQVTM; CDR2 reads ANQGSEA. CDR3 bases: TGCAGCGGGGGGACTAGTGGCTATTACACAGATACGCAGTATTTT. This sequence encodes CSGGTSGYYTDTQYF.

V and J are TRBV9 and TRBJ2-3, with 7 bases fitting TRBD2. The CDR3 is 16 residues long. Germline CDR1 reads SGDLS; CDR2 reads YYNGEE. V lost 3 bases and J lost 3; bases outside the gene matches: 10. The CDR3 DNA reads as TGTGCCAGCAGCGATAACGGACTAGTTGGTACAGATACGCAGTATTTT. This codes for CASSDNGLVGTDTQYF.

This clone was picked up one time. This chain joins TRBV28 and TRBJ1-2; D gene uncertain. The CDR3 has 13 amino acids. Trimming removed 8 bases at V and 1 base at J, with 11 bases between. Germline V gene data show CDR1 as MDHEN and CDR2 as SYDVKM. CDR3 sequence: CASETENNYGYTF. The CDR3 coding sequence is TGTGCCAGCGAAACAGAGAATAACTATGGCTACACCTTC.